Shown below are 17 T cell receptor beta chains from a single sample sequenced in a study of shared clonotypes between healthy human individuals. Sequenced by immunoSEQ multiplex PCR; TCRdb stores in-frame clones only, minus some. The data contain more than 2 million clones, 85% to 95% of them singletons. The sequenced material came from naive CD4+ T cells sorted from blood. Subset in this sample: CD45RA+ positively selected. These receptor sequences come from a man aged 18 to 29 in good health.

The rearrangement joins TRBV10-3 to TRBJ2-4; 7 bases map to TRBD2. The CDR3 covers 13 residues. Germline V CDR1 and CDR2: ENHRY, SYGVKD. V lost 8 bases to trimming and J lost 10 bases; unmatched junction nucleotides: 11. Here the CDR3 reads CAIGREGNRIQYF. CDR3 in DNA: TGTGCCATCGGAAGGGAGGGAAATAGAATTCAGTACTTC.

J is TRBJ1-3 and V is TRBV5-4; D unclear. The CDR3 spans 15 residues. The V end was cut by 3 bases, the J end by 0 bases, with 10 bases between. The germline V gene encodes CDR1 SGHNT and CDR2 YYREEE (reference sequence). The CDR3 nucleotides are TGTGCCAGCAGCTATCGGCGGAGCTCTGGAAACACCATATATTTT. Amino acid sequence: CASSYRRSSGNTIYF.

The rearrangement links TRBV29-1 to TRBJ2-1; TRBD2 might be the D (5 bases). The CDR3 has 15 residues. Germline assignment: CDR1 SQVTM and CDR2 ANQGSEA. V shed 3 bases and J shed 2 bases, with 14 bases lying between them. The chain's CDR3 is CSVDEGLRPYNEQFF. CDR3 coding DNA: TGCAGCGTTGACGAGGGCCTCAGACCCTACAATGAGCAGTTCTTC.

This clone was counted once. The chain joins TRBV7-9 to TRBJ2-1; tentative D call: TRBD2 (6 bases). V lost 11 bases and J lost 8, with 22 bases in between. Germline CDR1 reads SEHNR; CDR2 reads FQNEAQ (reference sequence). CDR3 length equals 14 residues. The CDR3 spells CASPGPGRGDEQFF. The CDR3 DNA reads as TGTGCCTCACCCGGCCCCGGGCGCGGGGATGAGCAGTTCTTC.

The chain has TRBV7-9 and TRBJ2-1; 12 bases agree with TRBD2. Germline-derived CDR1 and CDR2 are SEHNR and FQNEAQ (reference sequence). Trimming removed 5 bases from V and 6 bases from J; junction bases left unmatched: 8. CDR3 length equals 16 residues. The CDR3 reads CASSARLAGDSNEQFF. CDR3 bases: TGTGCCAGCAGCGCCCGACTAGCGGGAGATAGCAATGAGCAGTTCTTC.

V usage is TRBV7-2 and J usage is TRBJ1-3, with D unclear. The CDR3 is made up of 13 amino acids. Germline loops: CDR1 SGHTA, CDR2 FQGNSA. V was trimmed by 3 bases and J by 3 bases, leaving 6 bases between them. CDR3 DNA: TGTGCCAGCAGCTTTTATTTTGGAAACACCATATATTTT. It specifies CASSFYFGNTIYF.

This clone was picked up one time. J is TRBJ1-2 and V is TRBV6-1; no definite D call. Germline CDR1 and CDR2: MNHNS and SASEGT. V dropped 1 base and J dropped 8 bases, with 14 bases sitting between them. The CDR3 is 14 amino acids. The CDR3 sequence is CASSEVLAMRGYTF. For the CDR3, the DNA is TGTGCCAGCAGTGAAGTTCTGGCAATGCGAGGCTACACCTTC.

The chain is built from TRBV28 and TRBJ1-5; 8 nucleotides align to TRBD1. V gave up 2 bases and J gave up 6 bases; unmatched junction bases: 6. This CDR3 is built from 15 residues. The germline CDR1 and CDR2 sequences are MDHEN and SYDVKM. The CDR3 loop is CASSLGRGQVQPQHF. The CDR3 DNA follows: TGTGCCAGCAGTTTAGGCAGGGGGCAGGTTCAGCCCCAGCATTTT.

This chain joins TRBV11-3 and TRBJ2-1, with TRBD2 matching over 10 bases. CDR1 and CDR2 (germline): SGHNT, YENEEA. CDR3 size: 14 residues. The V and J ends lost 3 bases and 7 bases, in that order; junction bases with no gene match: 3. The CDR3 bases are TGTGCCAGCAGCTTTAGTAGCGGGAGGAATGAGCAGTTCTTC. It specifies CASSFSSGRNEQFF.

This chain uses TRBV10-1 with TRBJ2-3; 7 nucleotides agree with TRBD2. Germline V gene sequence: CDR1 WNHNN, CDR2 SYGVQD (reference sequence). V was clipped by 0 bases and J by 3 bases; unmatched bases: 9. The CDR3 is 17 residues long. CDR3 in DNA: TGCGCCAGCAGTGAGTCACTAGCGTCCAGCGGGACAGATACGCAGTATTTT. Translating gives CASSESLASSGTDTQYF.

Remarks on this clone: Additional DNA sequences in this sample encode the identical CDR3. CDR3 DNA: TGTGCCAGCAGCTTACAGGCGAACACTGAAGCTTTCTTT. Translating gives CASSLQANTEAFF. The V and J genes are TRBV5-6 and TRBJ1-1, with TRBD1 as a possible D gene (5 bases). Germline V gives CDR1 SGHDT, CDR2 YYEEEE. The CDR3 extends over 13 amino acids. Trimming removed 2 bases at V and 1 base at J, with 6 bases between. The whole variable domain, filled in from reference TRBV5-6 and TRBJ1-1, reads DAGVTQSPTHLIKTRGQQVTLRCSPKSGHDTVSWYQQALGQGPQFIFQYYEEEERQRGNFPDRFSGHQFPNYSSELNVNALLLGDSALYLCASSLQANTEAFFGQGTRLTVV.

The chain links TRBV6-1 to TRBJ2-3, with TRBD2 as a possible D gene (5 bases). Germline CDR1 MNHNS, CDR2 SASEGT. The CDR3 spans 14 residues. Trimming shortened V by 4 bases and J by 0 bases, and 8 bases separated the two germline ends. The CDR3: CASSGTGSTDTQYF. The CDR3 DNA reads TGTGCCAGCAGTGGGACGGGAAGCACAGATACGCAGTATTTT.

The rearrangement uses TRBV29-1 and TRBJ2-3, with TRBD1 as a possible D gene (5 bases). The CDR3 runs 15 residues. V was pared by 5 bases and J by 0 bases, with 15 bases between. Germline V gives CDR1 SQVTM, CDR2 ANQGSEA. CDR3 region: CSVSDSTLSTDTQYF. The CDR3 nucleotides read TGCAGCGTTTCCGACAGCACCTTGAGCACAGATACGCAGTATTTT.

The CDR3 region is CASKGLVNPGELFF. The CDR3 coding sequence is TGTGCCAGCAAAGGACTGGTTAATCCCGGGGAGCTGTTTTTT. This sequence joins TRBV7-8 and TRBJ2-2, with a weak D call TRBD2 (5 bases). Germline loops: CDR1 SGHVS, CDR2 FQNEAQ. There are 14 residues in the CDR3. Trimming took off 7 bases at V and 6 bases at J, with 15 bases between the two ends.

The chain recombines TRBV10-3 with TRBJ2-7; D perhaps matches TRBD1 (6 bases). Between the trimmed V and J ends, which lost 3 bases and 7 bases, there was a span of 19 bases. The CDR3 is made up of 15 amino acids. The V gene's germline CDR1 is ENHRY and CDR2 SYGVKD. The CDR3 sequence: CAISDRGEGTVEQYF. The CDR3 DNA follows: TGTGCCATCAGTGACAGGGGTGAGGGTACGGTGGAGCAGTACTTC.

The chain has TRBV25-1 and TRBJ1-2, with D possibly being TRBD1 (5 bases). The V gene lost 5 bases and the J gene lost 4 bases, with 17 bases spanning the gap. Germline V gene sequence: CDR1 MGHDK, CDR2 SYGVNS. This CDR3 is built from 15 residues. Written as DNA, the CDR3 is TGTGCCAGCAGTCTTACGTCCCAGGGCCCCTATGGCTACACCTTC. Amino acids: CASSLTSQGPYGYTF.

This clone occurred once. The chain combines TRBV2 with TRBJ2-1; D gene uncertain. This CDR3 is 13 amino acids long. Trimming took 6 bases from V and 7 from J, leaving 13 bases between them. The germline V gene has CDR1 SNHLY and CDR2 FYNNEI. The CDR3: CASRAWAENEQFF. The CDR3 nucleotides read TGTGCCAGCAGGGCATGGGCGGAGAATGAGCAGTTCTTC.